The entry below describes one T cell receptor (beta chain). No antigen is known for it. Germline assignment: CDR1 MNHNY and CDR2 SVGAGI (reference sequence). The CDR3 contains 14 residues. Losses at the gene ends were 11 bases for V and 0 bases for J; bases not matched to a gene: 6. PCR was performed using 60 Vbeta and 13 Jbeta primers. Assay used: immunoSEQ multiplex PCR; TCRdb lists only in-frame clones, some missing. The profile shows 95,000 to 130,000 clones, approximately 80% of them singletons. This entry is derived from a study of cytomegalovirus exposure and HLA in healthy donors. Study outcomes and limitations: CMV serostatus stood as the only immune exposure information on hand. There were several of the most significant clusters that appeared linked to common viral pathogens in a later analysis.

Sample: PBMCs. The J gene is TRBJ1-1, the V gene TRBV6-6, with TRBD1 matching over 10 bases. This clonotype was obtained from a woman younger than 45 in good health and CMV-seronegative. For the CDR3, the DNA is TGTGCCTGCGGACAGGGGGATATGAACACTGAAGCTTTCTTT. Translation gives CACGQGDMNTEAFF.